This section outlines one T cell receptor beta chain sequence together with its context. The antigen is undetermined. The data stem from a study of Ad26.COV2.S vaccination and SARS-CoV-2 variants. Findings and limits, study-wide: Spike-specific TCR breadth was greater after Ad26.COV2.S than placebo. Similar non-spike TCR breadth was seen in vaccine and placebo recipients. Total T cell responses, in the TCR breadth and depth analyses, may have been underestimated. Reportedly, spike-specific CD8+ and CD4+ T cell responses achieved substantial breadth once vaccination had taken place.

Only in-frame clones appear in the TCRdb table, and some are missing; sequencing was by immunoSEQ multiplex PCR. The repertoire holds 180,000 or so clones, around 88% seen once, with approximately 6% in the top ten. The receptor was isolated from a human donor who had recovered from COVID-19. The sample was peripheral blood, taken after recovery from COVID-19.

The CDR3 sequence is CAWSVGTLHGYGYTF. Written as DNA, the CDR3 is TGTGCCTGGAGTGTGGGGACCCTACATGGCTATGGCTACACCTTC. The rearrangement uses TRBV30 and TRBJ1-2, with D tentatively TRBD1 (5 bases). The CDR3 length is 15 residues. Trimming pared 0 bases from V and 4 bases from J, leaving 15 bases between. Germline CDR1 reads GTSNPN; CDR2 reads SVGIG (reference sequence).